A single sample is the source of the 7 T cell receptor beta chains below, sequenced in a study of naive CD8 T cells in extremely preterm neonates. The table came from immunoSEQ multiplex PCR; TCRdb's copy has only in-frame clones and leaves some out. Of roughly 5,500 clones in the sample, 95% to 98% were seen once. Sequences were obtained from naive CD8+ T cells from blood. These receptors were collected from a human donor in good health.

This chain joins TRBV27 and TRBJ2-2; TRBD1 is a possible D gene (6 bases). This CDR3 spans 14 amino acids. CDR1 is MNHEY and CDR2 is SMNVEV in the germline V gene (reference sequence). Trimming stripped 3 bases from V and 4 bases from J, with 9 bases between. The CDR3 DNA sequence: TGTGCCAGCAGTTTTTTGGGGGCCACCGGGGAGCTGTTTTTT. Its protein is CASSFLGATGELFF.

This chain joins TRBV6-4 and TRBJ1-1; 10 positions match TRBD1. CDR3 length: 15 residues. J lost 9 bases, V lost 0 bases, and 7 bases had no gene match. The germline V gene has CDR1 MRHNA and CDR2 SNTAGT. The CDR3 DNA sequence: TGTGCCAGCAGTGACTCCGGGACAGGGGTCTCCCAAGCTTTCTTT. It translates to CASSDSGTGVSQAFF.

V and J are TRBV7-9 and TRBJ1-2; D might be TRBD1 (6 bases). The CDR3 has 17 residues. Trimming pared 2 bases from V and 2 bases from J, leaving 18 bases between. Looked up from germline, CDR1 is SEHNR and CDR2 is FQNEAQ (reference sequence). For the CDR3, the DNA is TGTGCCAGCAGCTTAAGTAAGGGGGGGGGCGTCAACTATGGCTACACCTTC. Protein product: CASSLSKGGGVNYGYTF.

The rearrangement uses TRBV4-1 and TRBJ2-6, with D uncertain. The germline CDR1 and CDR2 sequences are MGHRA and YSYEKL. The CDR3 loop spans 18 amino acids. Trimming took 0 bases from V and 0 from J, leaving 12 bases between them. The chain's CDR3 is CASSQEGVGLSGANVLTF. CDR3 sequence (DNA): TGCGCCAGCAGCCAAGAGGGCGTAGGCCTCTCTGGGGCCAACGTCCTGACTTTC.

The DNA for the CDR3 is TGTGCCAGCAGCTTATTAGCTAATCAGCCCCAGCATTTT. Protein: CASSLLANQPQHF. The rearrangement uses TRBV5-8 and TRBJ1-5; no reliable D call. The CDR3 runs to 13 residues. The germline V and J ends were trimmed by 2 bases and 4 bases, with 7 bases remaining between them. Germline loops: CDR1 SGHTS, CDR2 YDEGEE.

The gene calls are TRBV7-9 and TRBJ2-7; 10 positions match TRBD2. CDR3 length: 18 residues. CDR1 and CDR2 from the germline V gene are SEHNR and FQNEAQ (reference sequence). V lost 5 bases and J lost 0; bases outside the gene matches: 13. The CDR3 loop reads CASSPLGSGGFPSYEQYF. CDR3 DNA: TGTGCCAGCAGCCCCCTGGGTAGCGGGGGGTTTCCCTCCTACGAGCAGTACTTC.

J is TRBJ2-5 and V is TRBV7-9; D is perhaps TRBD2 (5 bases). The germline V gene encodes CDR1 SEHNR and CDR2 FQNEAQ (reference sequence). The germline V and J ends were trimmed by 8 bases and 5 bases, with 12 bases remaining between them. The CDR3 runs to 12 residues. In DNA, the CDR3 is TGTGCCAGCTTAGAACTAGGCGAGACCCAGTACTTC. Encoded protein: CASLELGETQYF.